This T cell receptor (beta chain) was sequenced in a study of blood T cells in healthy people across ages. It was with a sample-barcoded 5' primer and a J-beta primer mix that a second PCR of roughly 7 to 11 cycles was run. TCRdb analysed the 5' RACE reads with MiXCR anew, one entry per CDR3 protein. The table lists around 690,000 distinct CDR3 sequences, roughly 53% of them singletons. This CDR3 is built from 11 residues. V lost 11 bases and J 5 bases, leaving 12 bases between the germline ends. Germline-derived CDR1 and CDR2 are MNHEY and SVGAGI. Isolation yielded PBMCs, at least 7 million per sample, in every case. This clonotype turned up a few times.

The chain links TRBV6-5 to TRBJ2-5; unclear D gene. This TCR came from a man aged 55-75 years in good health. Sequencing was done on a sample of blood. The CDR3: CAVVVLETQYF. The CDR3 DNA follows: TGTGCCGTGGTGGTTCTTGAGACCCAGTACTTC.